This TCR beta chain was found in a study of neurological immune-mediated disorders. Study-level information: The study included around 34 multiple sclerosis patients, approximately 30 relapsing-remitting and 3 secondary progressive. Study results and limitations: HTLV-1-associated myelopathy led in TCR clonal expansion, while multiple sclerosis ranked lowest, below healthy controls.

As for the cDNA, it was generated by 5'RACE with 10-nucleotide random UMIs. The authors obtained over 160 million TCR-beta sequences from 15-18 subjects per sequencing run. TCRdb processed the 5' RACE reads anew with MiXCR; each CDR3 protein has one entry. Of 120,000 or so distinct CDR3 sequences in the sample, 3% to 3.5% are singletons; the top ten hold 1% to 1.5%. Germline CDR1 and CDR2: SGHRS and YFSETQ. The CDR3 is made up of 14 amino acids. Trimming removed 1 base from V and 7 bases from J, with 14 bases in between. A remark on this clonotype: Its target is unknown.

The chain combines TRBV5-1 with TRBJ1-1; maybe TRBD1 (5 bases). The receptor comes from a young woman with multiple sclerosis. Sequencing was carried out using PBMCs. The CDR3 protein is CASSLYSRADEAFF. The CDR3, as DNA: TGCGCCAGCAGCTTGTATTCCAGGGCAGATGAAGCTTTCTTT.